A selection of T cell receptor beta chains follows, all from one sample in a study of beta chain features in type 1 diabetes. Only in-frame clones appear in the TCRdb table, and some are missing; sequencing was by immunoSEQ multiplex PCR. The sample lists approximately 260,000 clones; around 24% were seen once. Sequencing was done on a sample of naive CD4+ T cells from blood. These receptor sequences come from a young woman with type 1 diabetes. CDR3s include the opening cysteine and the closing phenylalanine or tryptophan. D genes are given only for firm matches. The size field is filled for only some rows; it gives once, few, many or a size class.

D gene,V gene,clone size,CDR3 length,J gene,CDR3 DNA,CDR3 protein
-,TRBV5-1,few,16,TRBJ2-7,TGCGCCAGCAGCATCAACAGGCCACTGAGCTCCTACGAGCAGTACTTC,CASSINRPLSSYEQYF
-,TRBV25-1,-,15,TRBJ1-1,TGTGCCAGCAGTGAATCCACCAGGATGAACACTGAAGCTTTCTTT,CASSESTRMNTEAFF
TRBD2,TRBV7-2,-,17,TRBJ2-1,TGTGCCAGCAGCCCCAGCGGGCTAGCGGGAGCCTACAATGAGCAGTTCTTC,CASSPSGLAGAYNEQFF
TRBD1,TRBV29-1,-,11,TRBJ1-2,TGCAGCGTTTGGACAGGGGTTGGCTACACCTTC,CSVWTGVGYTF
TRBD1,TRBV29-1,few,15,TRBJ2-3,TGCAGCGTTGAAGATTTGGACAGGGGGACAGATACGCAGTATTTT,CSVEDLDRGTDTQYF
TRBD1,TRBV29-1,-,13,TRBJ2-5,TGCAGCGTCCGGACAGGGATTCTCGAGACCCAGTACTTC,CSVRTGILETQYF
TRBD1,TRBV15,few,16,TRBJ1-2,TGTGCCACCAGCAGAGGTTCGTCAGGGGGCGTCTATGGCTACACCTTC,CATSRGSSGGVYGYTF
TRBD1,TRBV5-1,few,12,TRBJ1-2,TGCGCCAGCAGCGGGACAGTCTATGGCTACACCTTC,CASSGTVYGYTF
-,TRBV7-9,-,15,TRBJ2-7,TGTGCCAGCAGCTTACAGGGGACCATACCCTACGAGCAGTACTTC,CASSLQGTIPYEQYF
-,TRBV30,few,13,TRBJ2-7,TGTGCCTGCGGCTTGGGCAGGGACTACGAGCAGTACTTC,CACGLGRDYEQYF
-,TRBV29-1,-,13,TRBJ2-5,TGCAGCGTTGGGGGCAGTGAACGTGAGACCCAGTACTTC,CSVGGSERETQYF
-,TRBV4-2,few,14,TRBJ2-7,TGTGCCAGCAGCCAAGAAGCGGAGGAATACGAGCAGTACTTC,CASSQEAEEYEQYF
TRBD1,TRBV19,few,14,TRBJ2-3,TGTGCCAGTAGTACCGACTGGACAGGGCGAGGGCAGTATTTT,CASSTDWTGRGQYF
-,TRBV15,few,16,TRBJ2-7,TGTGCCACCAGCGGACCCCCGGTCCGGGAGACCTACGAGCAGTACTTC,CATSGPPVRETYEQYF
-,TRBV10-3,-,13,TRBJ1-2,TGTGCCATCAGTGACGCGGGGCGTCATGGCTACACCTTC,CAISDAGRHGYTF
-,TRBV9,-,16,TRBJ1-2,TGTGCCAGCAGCGTAGTAGTAAGACAGGACCCCTATGGCTACACCTTC,CASSVVVRQDPYGYTF
-,TRBV18,-,13,TRBJ1-2,TGTGCCAGCTCGCAAACAGGAGTTGATGGCTACACCTTC,CASSQTGVDGYTF
TRBD2,TRBV9,-,15,TRBJ2-5,TGTGCCAGCAGCGTCGACAATTCGGGAGGAGAGACCCAGTACTTC,CASSVDNSGGETQYF
TRBD2,TRBV5-1,-,16,TRBJ2-5,TGCGCCAGCAGCCCCGCCCTTGGCGGGAGAGGAGAGACCCAGTACTTC,CASSPALGGRGETQYF
-,TRBV7-9,-,13,TRBJ2-5,TGTGCCAGCAGCTGGACAGACCAAGAGACCCAGTACTTC,CASSWTDQETQYF
TRBD1,TRBV4-1,-,18,TRBJ1-2,TGCGCCAGCAGCCAAGCGGGAAAAAGGACAGGGTACGGTCATGGCTACACCTTC,CASSQAGKRTGYGHGYTF
TRBD1,TRBV25-1,-,14,TRBJ1-2,TGTGCCAGCGCCTCGGGACAGGGGGACTATGGCTACACCTTC,CASASGQGDYGYTF
-,TRBV29-1,few,12,TRBJ1-2,TGCAGCGTCACACAGGGACGTTACGGCTACACCTTC,CSVTQGRYGYTF